The 24 T cell receptor beta chains listed next were all sequenced from one sample in a study of CD8+ T cells in alopecia areata. Treatment reported: oral pan-JAK inhibitor, 5-10 mg twice daily. cDNA prepared by RNA extraction and subsequent reverse transcription served as the template for sequencing. Some clones are missing from TCRdb's copy, which holds only in-frame ones; the method was immunoSEQ multiplex PCR. The sample carries some 100,000 clones, 50% to 75% recorded once. The sequencing here drew on CD8+ T cells sorted from blood, taken at week 4, from a patient treated with tofacitinib. The receptors here all came from a human donor with alopecia areata.

The V and J genes are TRBV9 and TRBJ1-2; D perhaps matches TRBD1 (6 bases). Germline loops: CDR1 SGDLS, CDR2 YYNGEE. The V end was cut by 0 bases, the J end by 3 bases, with 12 bases between. CDR3 size: 15 residues. CDR3 in amino acids: CASSVGPGADYGYTF. For the CDR3, the DNA is TGTGCCAGCAGCGTAGGCCCGGGGGCAGACTATGGCTACACCTTC.

The chain is built from TRBV30 and TRBJ2-7; no firm D call. V was clipped by 2 bases and J by 7 bases, with 12 bases between them. The CDR3 has 12 amino acids. Germline CDR1 is GTSNPN and CDR2 is SVGIG (reference sequence). CDR3 sequence: CAWSPAGGEQYF. DNA of the CDR3: TGTGCCTGGAGTCCGGCAGGCGGAGAGCAGTACTTC.

This sequence joins TRBV7-9 and TRBJ2-1; the D call may be TRBD1 or TRBD2 (6 bases each). CDR3 length: 16 residues. Germline lookup yields CDR1 SEHNR and CDR2 FQNEAQ (reference sequence). Trimming cost V 5 bases and J 0 bases, with 14 bases left between them. CDR3 sequence (DNA): TGTGCCAGCAGCCCTCCCGGGGGCAGCTCCTACAATGAGCAGTTCTTC. It specifies CASSPPGGSSYNEQFF.

This chain joins TRBV7-2 and TRBJ2-7; 7 bases are shared with TRBD1. This CDR3 region has 17 residues. The V and J ends lost 5 bases and 0 bases, in that order; junction bases with no gene match: 13. The germline V gene has CDR1 SGHTA and CDR2 FQGNSA. This CDR3 reads CASSTSPGTDISYEQYF. In nucleotides, the CDR3 is TGTGCCAGCAGCACGAGCCCCGGGACAGACATCTCCTACGAGCAGTACTTC.

This chain joins TRBV30 and TRBJ2-3, with 14 bases lining up with TRBD2. The CDR3 spans 17 residues. Germline values: CDR1 GTSNPN, CDR2 SVGIG (reference sequence). The V and J ends lost 1 base and 3 bases, in that order; junction bases with no gene match: 6. The chain's CDR3 is CAWSGFGTSGRTDTQYF. The CDR3 nucleotides read TGTGCCTGGAGTGGTTTCGGGACTAGCGGGAGAACAGATACGCAGTATTTT.

The chain is built from TRBV15 and TRBJ2-1; 7 bases agree with TRBD1. The length of the CDR3 is 14 residues. Germline-derived CDR1 and CDR2 are LNHNV and YYDKDF (reference sequence). V trimming: 3 bases; J trimming: 4 bases; junction bases outside the gene matches: 3. CDR3 sequence (DNA): TGTGCCACCAGCAGCCGGGACAGTTACAATGAGCAGTTCTTC. The encoded protein is CATSSRDSYNEQFF.

The chain couples TRBV27 to TRBJ1-1, with 7 bases aligning to TRBD1. CDR1 is MNHEY, CDR2 SMNVEV, per germline (reference sequence). The CDR3 has 14 amino acids. V dropped 3 bases and J dropped 1; count of bases not matched to a gene: 2. The CDR3 DNA is TGTGCCAGCAGTTTGGGGGACAGGAACACTGAAGCTTTCTTT. It translates to CASSLGDRNTEAFF.

The chain is built from TRBV10-2 and TRBJ2-5, with 10 bases identical to TRBD1. This CDR3 has 13 residues. Germline loops: CDR1 WSHSY, CDR2 SAAADI. With 8 bases clipped from V and 5 bases from J, the junction kept 5 bases outside the gene matches. The CDR3 bases are TGCGCCAGCGGGACAGGGGCCGGGGAGACCCAGTACTTC. It yields the protein CASGTGAGETQYF.

The chain recombines TRBV27 with TRBJ1-5; no definite D call. This CDR3 region has 13 residues. With 3 bases removed from V and 3 bases from J, the gap between germline ends came to 6 bases. In germline, CDR1 is MNHEY, CDR2 SMNVEV (reference sequence). The DNA for the CDR3 is TGTGCCAGCAGTTTCCTCAACAATCAGCCCCAGCATTTT. It translates to CASSFLNNQPQHF.

The chain employs TRBV29-1 and TRBJ2-1, with 7 positions matching TRBD1. V lost 4 bases, J lost 7 bases, and 7 bases stayed unmatched. CDR3 size: 13 residues. Germline values: CDR1 SQVTM, CDR2 ANQGSEA. CDR3 amino acids: CSVGGIRGNEQFF. In DNA, the CDR3 is TGCAGCGTTGGTGGGATCAGGGGGAATGAGCAGTTCTTC.

V is TRBV4-1 and J is TRBJ1-5; D is ambiguous. CDR1 and CDR2 from the germline V gene are MGHRA and YSYEKL. The CDR3 is 13 residues long. V shed 3 bases and J shed 4 bases, with 7 bases lying between them. The CDR3 here is CASSHRTNQPQHF. CDR3 bases: TGCGCCAGCAGCCACCGGACGAATCAGCCCCAGCATTTT.

The chain links TRBV29-1 to TRBJ2-1; 16 nucleotides match TRBD2. The germline CDR1 and CDR2 sequences are SQVTM and ANQGSEA. Germline trimming cut 8 bases from V and 4 bases from J; bases unmatched to any gene: 14. CDR3 length: 18 residues. CDR3 DNA sequence: TGCAGCCCCTTGAGGACAGGGACTAGCGGGGGGGTATACAATGAGCAGTTCTTC. It codes for CSPLRTGTSGGVYNEQFF.

This clone was recorded once. The chain combines TRBV30 with TRBJ2-5; D gene uncertain. The V gene lost 2 bases and the J gene lost 4 bases, with 5 bases spanning the gap. Per the germline V gene, CDR1 is GTSNPN and CDR2 is SVGIG (reference sequence). This CDR3 comprises 11 residues. CDR3 bases: TGTGCCTGGAGTAGAGGAGAGACCCAGTACTTC. It codes for CAWSRGETQYF.

The CDR3 DNA follows: TGTGCCAGTAGCAACCGAGGGGCTTACGAGCAGTACTTC. Protein: CASSNRGAYEQYF. V and J are TRBV19 and TRBJ2-7; tentatively, D is TRBD1 or TRBD2 (5 bases each). The CDR3 is made up of 13 amino acids. Germline V gene sequence: CDR1 LNHDA, CDR2 SQIVND (reference sequence). The V end was cut by 6 bases, the J end by 4 bases, with 13 bases between.

The chain couples TRBV4-1 to TRBJ2-7; 14 nucleotides match TRBD2. The junction had 1 base not matched to a gene; V was cut back by 4 bases and J by 2 bases. This CDR3 comprises 15 residues. Germline V lookup: CDR1 MGHRA, CDR2 YSYEKL. CDR3 sequence (DNA): TGCGCCAGCAGCCGACTAGCGGGGGGGCCCTACGAGCAGTACTTC. Translated: CASSRLAGGPYEQYF.

J is TRBJ2-3 and V is TRBV7-8; TRBD2 agrees at 11 bases. The V segment lost 6 bases and the J segment 2 bases; nucleotides outside the gene matches: 7. Germline lookup yields CDR1 SGHVS and CDR2 FQNEAQ. The CDR3 totals 16 residues. The CDR3 DNA is TGTGCCAGCAGTCCGCTACTAGCGGGGGTCACAGATACGCAGTATTTT. It yields the protein CASSPLLAGVTDTQYF.

This clone has just a few counts. The V gene is TRBV25-1, the J gene TRBJ2-2, with D hard to call. V shed 3 bases and J shed 8 bases, with 4 bases lying between them. In germline, CDR1 is MGHDK, CDR2 SYGVNS. The CDR3 has 11 residues. CDR3 loop: CASSDSGELFF. The CDR3 bases are TGTGCCAGCAGTGATTCTGGGGAGCTGTTTTTT.

A few counts support this clone. V and J are TRBV6-1 and TRBJ1-6, with D possibly matching TRBD1 (5 bases). This CDR3 spans 14 amino acids. Germline CDR1 and CDR2: MNHNS and SASEGT. Between the trimmed V and J ends, which lost 10 bases and 6 bases, there was a span of 16 bases. The CDR3 region has the DNA TGTGCCACCGACCAGGGTAGCGGTAATTCACCCCTCCACTTT. As protein: CATDQGSGNSPLHF.

V usage is TRBV23-1 and J usage is TRBJ2-3, with unresolved D. TRBV23-1 is placed among ORFs of uncertain function. V was clipped by 8 bases and J by 6 bases, with 24 bases between them. The CDR3 contains 16 residues. The CDR3 coding sequence is TGCGCCAGCTCCACCGGGTCCCTGAGCGTGGGGGATACGCAGTATTTT. Translation gives CASSTGSLSVGDTQYF.

The V call is TRBV7-9, the J call TRBJ2-2; 9 bases are shared with TRBD1. The CDR3 consists of 15 residues. The germline CDR1 and CDR2 sequences are SEHNR and FQNEAQ (reference sequence). V dropped 5 bases and J dropped 6; count of bases not matched to a gene: 7. CDR3 sequence (DNA): TGTGCCAGCAGCCCATCTAACAGGGGGCCCGGGGAGCTGTTTTTT. This sequence encodes CASSPSNRGPGELFF.

The rearrangement joins TRBV29-1 to TRBJ2-1, with TRBD2 matching 9 bases. The germline V gene has CDR1 SQVTM and CDR2 ANQGSEA. Losses at the gene ends were 3 bases for V and 4 bases for J; bases not matched to a gene: 13. The CDR3 length is 17 residues. CDR3 sequence: CSVEASGDPLFYNEQFF. For the CDR3, the DNA is TGCAGCGTTGAGGCTAGCGGGGACCCCTTATTTTACAATGAGCAGTTCTTC.

V usage is TRBV29-1 and J usage is TRBJ1-2, with no clear D. This CDR3 has 11 amino acids. The germline V and J ends were trimmed by 6 bases and 6 bases, with 11 bases remaining between them. The germline V gene encodes CDR1 SQVTM and CDR2 ANQGSEA. The CDR3 coding sequence is TGCAGCGTCAGGACGGCCGATGGCTACACCTTC. Its protein is CSVRTADGYTF.

The V gene is TRBV6-1, the J gene TRBJ1-2, with 7 bases lining up with TRBD1. The germline gives CDR1 MNHNS, CDR2 SASEGT. With 4 bases clipped from V and 4 bases from J, the junction kept 9 bases outside the gene matches. This CDR3 has 15 amino acids. The CDR3 protein is CASSVRQGGTYGYTF. The DNA of the CDR3 is TGTGCCAGCAGTGTTCGGCAGGGGGGTACCTATGGCTACACCTTC.

This clone appeared once. V gene TRBV29-1 combines with J gene TRBJ2-7, with D perhaps matching TRBD1 or TRBD2 (5 bases each). The length of the CDR3 is 12 residues. The germline V gene encodes CDR1 SQVTM and CDR2 ANQGSEA. The V gene lost 4 bases and the J gene lost 3 bases, with 10 bases spanning the gap. CDR3 DNA: TGCAGCGTTGTTGGGGGAGACTACGAGCAGTACTTC. It codes for CSVVGGDYEQYF.